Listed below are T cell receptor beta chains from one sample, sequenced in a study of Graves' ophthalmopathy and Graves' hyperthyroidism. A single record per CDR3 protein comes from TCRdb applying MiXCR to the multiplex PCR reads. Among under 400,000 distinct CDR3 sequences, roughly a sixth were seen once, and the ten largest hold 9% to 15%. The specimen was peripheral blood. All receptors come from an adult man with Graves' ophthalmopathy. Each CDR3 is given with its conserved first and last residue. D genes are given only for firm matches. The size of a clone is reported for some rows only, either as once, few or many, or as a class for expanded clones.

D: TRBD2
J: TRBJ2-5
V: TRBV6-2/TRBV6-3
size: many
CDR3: CASATSGQETQYF
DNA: TGTGCCAGCGCAACTAGCGGCCAAGAGACCCAGTACTTC

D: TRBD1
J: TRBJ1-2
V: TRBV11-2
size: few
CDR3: CASSFPTGPYGYTF
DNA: TGTGCCAGCAGCTTCCCGACAGGGCCCTATGGCTACACCTTC

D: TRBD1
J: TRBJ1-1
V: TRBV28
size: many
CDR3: CASRTGDTEAFF
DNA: TGTGCCAGCAGGACAGGGGACACTGAAGCTTTCTTT

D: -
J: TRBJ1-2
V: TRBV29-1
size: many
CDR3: CSVESPDSGYGYTF
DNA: TGCAGCGTTGAATCCCCGGACTCGGGCTATGGCTACACCTTC

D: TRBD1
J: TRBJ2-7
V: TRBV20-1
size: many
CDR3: CSARDEGGPSYEQYF
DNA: TGCAGTGCTAGAGATGAAGGGGGCCCCTCCTACGAGCAGTACTTC

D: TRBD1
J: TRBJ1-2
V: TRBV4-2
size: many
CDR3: CASSQDMGQGDGYTF
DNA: TGTGCCAGCAGCCAAGATATGGGACAGGGGGATGGCTACACCTTC

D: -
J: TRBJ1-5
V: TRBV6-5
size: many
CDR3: CASRPSGGRDSNQPQHF
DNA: TGTGCCAGCAGACCCTCGGGGGGAAGAGATAGCAATCAGCCCCAGCATTTT

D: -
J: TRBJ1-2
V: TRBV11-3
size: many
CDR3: CASRHPPQDQGYGYTF
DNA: TGTGCCAGCAGGCATCCCCCCCAGGATCAGGGCTATGGCTACACCTTC

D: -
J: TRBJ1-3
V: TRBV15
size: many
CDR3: CATSSLDVNSGNTIYF
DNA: TGTGCCACCAGCAGTCTGGACGTTAACTCTGGAAACACCATATATTTT

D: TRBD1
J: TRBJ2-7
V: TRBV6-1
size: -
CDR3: CASSPRPGTGPYEQYF
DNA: TGTGCCAGCAGTCCCCGTCCCGGGACAGGACCCTACGAGCAGTACTTC

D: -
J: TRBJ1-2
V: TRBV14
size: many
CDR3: CASSHSTGNGYTF
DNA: TGTGCCAGCAGCCATTCAACAGGGAATGGCTACACCTTC

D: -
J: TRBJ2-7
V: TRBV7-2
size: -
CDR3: CASSLGDTAYEQYF
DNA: TGTGCCAGCAGCTTAGGGGATACGGCCTACGAGCAGTACTTC